This T cell receptor beta chain was sequenced in a study of T-cell reconstitution after alpha-beta-depleted transplantation in children. Study-level points and caveats: Where alpha-beta T cells came from about two months after transplant was reportedly several hundred expanded graft clones.

Unique molecular identifiers were used in preparing the TCRbeta library. In TCRdb, the PCR reads were re-called with MiXCR into one record per CDR3 protein. The data show 250,000 to 350,000 distinct CDR3 sequences, with 23% seen just once and approximately 9.9% held by the top ten. The germline V gene has CDR1 MNHEY and CDR2 SMNVEV (reference sequence). Trimming cost V 7 bases and J 5 bases, with 29 bases left between them. The CDR3 is 19 residues long. This clonotype was seen a few times. The antigen is not known. The sequence derives from a male patient under 18 who had a stem cell transplant for acute lymphoblastic leukemia, so the T cells may come from the graft donor. The V and J genes are TRBV27 and TRBJ2-2; TRBD1 or TRBD2 may be the D gene (5 bases each). The sequences come from PBMCs, mostly from graft donor cells, collected 180 days after TCRalphabeta/CD19-depleted stem cell transplant. CDR3 sequence: CASKSRRVSQGVGTGELFF. For the CDR3, the DNA is TGTGCCAGCAAAAGCCGCCGCGTGAGCCAGGGAGTTGGGACCGGGGAGCTGTTTTTT.